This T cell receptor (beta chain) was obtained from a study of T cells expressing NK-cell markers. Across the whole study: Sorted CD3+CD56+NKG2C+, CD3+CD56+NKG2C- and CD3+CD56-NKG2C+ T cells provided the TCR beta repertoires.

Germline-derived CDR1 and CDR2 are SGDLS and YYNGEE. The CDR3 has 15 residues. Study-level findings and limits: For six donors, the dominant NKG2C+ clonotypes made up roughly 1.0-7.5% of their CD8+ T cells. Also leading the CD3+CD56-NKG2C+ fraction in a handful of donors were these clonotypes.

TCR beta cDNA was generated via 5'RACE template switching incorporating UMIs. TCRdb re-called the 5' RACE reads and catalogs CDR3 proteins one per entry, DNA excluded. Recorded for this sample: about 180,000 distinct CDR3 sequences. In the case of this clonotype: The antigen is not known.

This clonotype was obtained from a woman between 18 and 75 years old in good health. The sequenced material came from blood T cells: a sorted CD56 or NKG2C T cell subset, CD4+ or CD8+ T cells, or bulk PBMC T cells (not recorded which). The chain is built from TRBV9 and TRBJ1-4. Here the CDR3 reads CASSEGSRTNEKLFF.